These 27 T cell receptor beta chains were all obtained from the same sample, sequenced in a study of blood T cell repertoires in COVID-19. Sequencing used immunoSEQ multiplex PCR; TCRdb keeps in-frame clones, though not all of them. The sample yields roughly 150,000 clones, roughly nine tenths seen once. The sample was peripheral blood. Receptors originate from a man aged 18-30 years with COVID-19, enrolled during active disease.

The CDR3 DNA follows: TGTGCCTCCCGGGGTGGCGGCCTCGGGACAGATACGCAGTATTTT. This gives the protein CASRGGGLGTDTQYF. The V gene is TRBV21-1, the J gene TRBJ2-3; the table's D call of TRBD2 was not tested on the DNA. TRBV21-1 is designated a pseudogene. The CDR3 spans 15 residues.

This clone was picked up one time. The J gene is TRBJ1-1, the V gene TRBV19; 7 nucleotides match TRBD1. The V segment lost 5 bases and the J segment 7 bases; nucleotides outside the gene matches: 10. The CDR3 is 14 residues long. Germline V gives CDR1 LNHDA, CDR2 SQIVND (reference sequence). CDR3 in amino acids: CASSATGKRGEAFF. The CDR3 DNA reads TGTGCCAGTAGTGCGACAGGGAAAAGGGGTGAAGCTTTCTTT.

The J gene is TRBJ2-2, the V gene TRBV9; D unresolved. CDR1 is SGDLS and CDR2 is YYNGEE in the germline V gene. CDR3 length equals 12 residues. V lost 0 bases, J lost 7 bases, and 4 bases lay in between. The CDR3 DNA sequence: TGTGCCAGCAGCGTAGCGGGCGGGGAGCTGTTTTTT. Translated: CASSVAGGELFF.

The chain combines TRBV6-6 with TRBJ1-3; the D is unclear. The CDR3 has 14 amino acids. Germline CDR1 reads MNHNY; CDR2 reads SVGAGI (reference sequence). With 6 bases removed from V and 0 bases from J, the gap between germline ends came to 9 bases. CDR3 coding DNA: TGTGCCAGCAGGGAACAGCTCTCTGGAAACACCATATATTTT. Encoded protein: CASREQLSGNTIYF.

The rearrangement uses TRBV25-1 and TRBJ1-2; D is uncertain. V lost 5 bases and J lost 5, with 3 bases in between. Germline CDR1 reads MGHDK; CDR2 reads SYGVNS. The CDR3 length is 10 residues. CDR3 residues: CASSLYGYTF. CDR3 sequence (DNA): TGTGCCAGCAGTTTATATGGCTACACCTTC.

Turning to this clone: This sample also contains other DNA sequences that code for the same CDR3. V usage is TRBV25-1 and J usage is TRBJ1-6; D gene unclear. CDR3 size: 14 residues. V was trimmed by 4 bases and J by 4 bases, leaving 8 bases between them. The germline V gene has CDR1 MGHDK and CDR2 SYGVNS. The CDR3 loop reads CASSATGYNSPLHF. The DNA for the CDR3 is TGTGCCAGCAGTGCGACGGGGTATAATTCACCCCTCCACTTT.

This chain connects TRBV30 to TRBJ2-3; perhaps TRBD2 as D (6 bases). Germline V CDR1 and CDR2: GTSNPN, SVGIG (reference sequence). The CDR3 is made up of 15 amino acids. Trimming shortened V by 0 bases and J by 6 bases, and 16 bases separated the two germline ends. In nucleotides, the CDR3 is TGTGCCTGGAGTGTTTCCCTAGCGATGAGGGATACGCAGTATTTT. This gives the protein CAWSVSLAMRDTQYF.

This CDR3 is CASSFDDRGHKYF. The DNA for the CDR3 is TGTGCCAGCAGCTTCGATGACAGGGGCCACAAGTACTTC. V gene TRBV7-3 combines with J gene TRBJ2-7, with 8 nucleotides matching TRBD1. This CDR3 region has 13 residues. Per germline, CDR1 SGHTA and CDR2 FQGTGA. The V gene end was trimmed by 3 bases and the J gene end by 11 bases; junction bases not matched to a gene: 9.

The chain has TRBV11-2 and TRBJ2-3, with D possibly matching TRBD1 (5 bases). The ends were cut back, 2 bases at V and 3 bases at J, with 12 bases in the middle. Germline V lookup: CDR1 SGHAT, CDR2 FQNNGV. This CDR3 has 15 residues. CDR3 bases: TGTGCCAGCAGCTTAAGCTGGGGCGTAACAGATACGCAGTATTTT. Translation gives CASSLSWGVTDTQYF.

This clone was detected only a few times. The CDR3 sequence: CASSVASIPYNEQFF. The CDR3 DNA reads TGTGCCAGCAGCGTAGCGTCTATCCCCTACAATGAGCAGTTCTTC. V and J are TRBV9 and TRBJ2-1, with D unresolved. The germline V gene has CDR1 SGDLS and CDR2 YYNGEE. V lost 0 bases and J lost 2, with 9 bases in between. This CDR3 region has 15 residues.

This clone was counted a few times. This chain connects TRBV4-3 to TRBJ2-5; weak D call: TRBD1 (6 bases). V lost 0 bases, J lost 4 bases, and 12 bases lay in between. CDR1 LGHNA and CDR2 YSLEER come from the germline V gene. The CDR3 is 15 residues long. The CDR3 DNA reads as TGCGCCAGCAGCCAAGATTCAGGGGCAGTAGAGACCCAGTACTTC. Its protein is CASSQDSGAVETQYF.

The CDR3 bases are TGTGCCACCAGCAGAGAAGGACTAGCGGGTTACAATGAGCAGTTCTTC. It is translated as CATSREGLAGYNEQFF. The J gene is TRBJ2-1, the V gene TRBV15; 11 nucleotides align to TRBD2. The CDR3 covers 16 residues. V gave up 0 bases and J gave up 4 bases; unmatched junction bases: 2. Germline CDR1 and CDR2: LNHNV and YYDKDF (reference sequence). The entire variable domain, with the rest obtained from reference TRBV15 and TRBJ2-1, is as follows: DAMVIQNPRYQVTQFGKPVTLSCSQTLNHNVMYWYQQKSSQAPKLLFHYYDKDFNNEADTPDNFQSRRPNTSFCFLDIRSPGLGDTAMYLCATSREGLAGYNEQFFGPGTRLTVL.

The chain uses TRBV5-6 and TRBJ1-5, with TRBD1 matching 8 bases. The CDR3 spans 16 residues. The germline V gene encodes CDR1 SGHDT and CDR2 YYEEEE. The V and J ends lost 2 bases and 2 bases, in that order; junction bases with no gene match: 6. Here the CDR3 DNA reads TGTGCCAGCAGCTTAGGACCGACAGGGGGCAATCAGCCCCAGCATTTT. Its translation: CASSLGPTGGNQPQHF.

The CDR3, as DNA: TGTGCCAGCAGTTACTCCCGTCTAGCGAGTAATCCCTACGAGCAGTACTTC. Translation gives CASSYSRLASNPYEQYF. The chain combines TRBV6-2 or TRBV6-3 with TRBJ2-7; D is perhaps TRBD2 (6 bases). This CDR3 comprises 17 residues. Trimming removed 0 bases from V and 2 bases from J, with 17 bases in between. Germline CDR1 reads MNHEY; CDR2 reads SVGEGT.

The chain is built from TRBV28 and TRBJ1-1, with 9 bases matching TRBD1. Germline loops: CDR1 MDHEN, CDR2 SYDVKM. Unmatched junction bases numbered 10, after V lost 10 bases and J lost 7 bases. This CDR3 region has 13 residues. The chain's CDR3 is CATLYRGPSEAFF. The DNA for the CDR3 is TGTGCCACCCTATACAGGGGGCCTAGTGAAGCTTTCTTT.

This clone was seen just once. The V call is TRBV28, the J call TRBJ2-7, with TRBD1 matching over 8 bases. The CDR3 spans 15 residues. Trimming removed 3 bases from V and 2 bases from J; junction bases left unmatched: 6. The V gene's germline CDR1 is MDHEN and CDR2 SYDVKM. This chain's CDR3 is CASSLGRGLAYEQYF. The CDR3 DNA follows: TGTGCCAGCAGTTTGGGCAGGGGGCTAGCCTACGAGCAGTACTTC.

The rearrangement uses TRBV2 and TRBJ1-5; no firm D call. The length of the CDR3 is 14 residues. Trimming cost V 6 bases and J 1 base, with 10 bases left between them. The germline V gene has CDR1 SNHLY and CDR2 FYNNEI. DNA of the CDR3: TGTGCCAGCAGCCTCGGACTCAGCAATCAGCCCCAGCATTTT. Its protein is CASSLGLSNQPQHF.

The J gene is TRBJ2-2, the V gene TRBV5-1; TRBD2 matches 11 bases. This CDR3 has 16 amino acids. With V trimmed by 3 bases and J by 4 bases, 5 bases remained unmatched. CDR1 is SGHRS, CDR2 YFSETQ, per germline. CDR3 nucleotides: TGCGCCAGCAGCTGGGAGACTAGCGGGGCCACCGGGGAGCTGTTTTTT. Translated: CASSWETSGATGELFF.

V gene TRBV19 combines with J gene TRBJ2-2; perhaps TRBD2 as D (6 bases). The V end was cut by 4 bases, the J end by 0 bases, with 15 bases between. Per germline, CDR1 LNHDA and CDR2 SQIVND (reference sequence). This CDR3 is built from 17 residues. CDR3 sequence: CASSSVLGGANTGELFF. The CDR3 nucleotides read TGTGCCAGTAGTAGTGTACTCGGGGGAGCGAACACCGGGGAGCTGTTTTTT.

The chain's CDR3 is CASSSDRAGTYEQYF. The CDR3 region has the DNA TGTGCCAGCAGCAGTGACAGGGCAGGAACCTACGAGCAGTACTTC. This chain connects TRBV7-9 to TRBJ2-7, with TRBD1 identical over 7 bases. The CDR3 extends over 15 amino acids. The ends lost 5 bases at V and 2 bases at J; junction bases unmatched: 9. Per the germline V gene, CDR1 is SEHNR and CDR2 is FQNEAQ (reference sequence).

The chain links TRBV4-1 to TRBJ2-1, with 13 bases aligning to TRBD2. Trimming took 2 bases from V and 6 from J; bases not matched to a gene: 4. Germline V gene data show CDR1 as MGHRA and CDR2 as YSYEKL. The CDR3 consists of 16 residues. CDR3 DNA: TGCGCCAGCAGCCAAATACTAGCGGGAGGGGCCAATGAGCAGTTCTTC. Translated: CASSQILAGGANEQFF.

The rearrangement uses TRBV28 and TRBJ1-1, with TRBD1 identical over 9 bases. Germline assignment: CDR1 MDHEN and CDR2 SYDVKM. The CDR3 length is 15 residues. After removal of 6 bases from V and 4 bases from J, the junction contained 9 bases not matched to a gene. CDR3 protein: CASRPTGGSFTEAFF. CDR3 sequence (DNA): TGTGCCAGCAGACCGACAGGGGGTAGTTTCACTGAAGCTTTCTTT.

Remarks on this clone: Other DNA sequences in the same sample also yield this CDR3. J is TRBJ2-2 and V is TRBV24-1, with 7 bases that match TRBD1. CDR1 KGHDR and CDR2 SFDVKD come from the germline V gene. The CDR3 covers 18 residues. V was pared by 1 base and J by 2 bases, with 9 bases of the junction left unmatched. CDR3 sequence (DNA): TGTGCCACCAGTGATTTACCGGGGCAGGGGGTAAACACCGGGGAGCTGTTTTTT. This gives the protein CATSDLPGQGVNTGELFF.

Only one count was recorded for this clone. This sequence joins TRBV6-5 and TRBJ2-5; 7 bases line up with TRBD2. CDR1 MNHEY and CDR2 SVGAGI come from the germline V gene. CDR3 size: 11 residues. V was clipped by 8 bases and J by 4 bases; unmatched bases: 1. CDR3 protein: CASGRGETQYF. CDR3 nucleotide sequence: TGTGCCAGCGGGAGGGGAGAGACCCAGTACTTC.

The CDR3 DNA reads TGTGCCAGCAGCCCGAGTCTAGCGGGAGGGTCCTACAATGAGCAGTTCTTC. It encodes CASSPSLAGGSYNEQFF. The rearrangement links TRBV3-1 (or the pseudogene TRBV3-2) to TRBJ2-1; 12 positions agree with TRBD2. With V trimmed by 4 bases and J by 1 base, 5 bases remained unmatched. CDR1 is LGHDT, CDR2 YNNKEL, per germline (reference sequence). The CDR3 runs to 17 residues.

V gene TRBV30 combines with J gene TRBJ1-3; D is ambiguous. Deletions cut 2 bases from V and 2 bases from J, with 13 bases between. The CDR3 totals 15 residues. Germline V lookup: CDR1 GTSNPN, CDR2 SVGIG (reference sequence). This CDR3 reads CAWSRSPEPGNTIYF. CDR3 DNA sequence: TGTGCCTGGAGTCGTTCACCTGAGCCTGGAAACACCATATATTTT.

In nucleotides, the CDR3 is TGTGCCATCAGTGAGTCTGAGGGGACTAGGCAATTTAATGAGCAGTTCTTC. Protein sequence: CAISESEGTRQFNEQFF. V usage is TRBV10-3 and J usage is TRBJ2-1; TRBD2 aligns across 8 bases. CDR3 size: 17 residues. Per the germline V gene, CDR1 is ENHRY and CDR2 is SYGVKD. V lost 0 bases, J lost 7 bases, and 11 bases stayed unmatched.